This entry lists 9 T cell receptor beta chains sequenced from one sample in a study of blood T cell repertoires in COVID-19. Profiled with immunoSEQ multiplex PCR; TCRdb holds only in-frame clones, not every one. Found here are fewer than 200,000 clones, approximately 84% of them singletons; the top ten hold more than 7.5%. The sequencing sample was made of peripheral blood. The receptors were sampled from a man aged 40-49 years who had recovered from COVID-19.

This clone showed up just a few times. The genes are TRBV7-9 and TRBJ1-5; D gene ambiguous. This CDR3 spans 15 amino acids. Germline V gives CDR1 SEHNR, CDR2 FQNEAQ (reference sequence). V lost 5 bases, J lost 7 bases, and 18 bases lay in between. The CDR3: CASSPGINGRQPQHF. The CDR3, as DNA: TGTGCCAGCAGCCCTGGAATAAACGGGAGACAGCCCCAGCATTTT. The whole variable domain, filled in from reference TRBV7-9 and TRBJ1-5, reads DTGVSQNPRHKITKRGQNVTFRCDPISEHNRLYWYRQTLGQGPEFLTYFQNEAQLEKSRLLSDRFSAERPKGSFSTLEIQRTEQGDSAMYLCASSPGINGRQPQHFGDGTRLSIL.

In its sample, this clone was seen once. The chain couples TRBV19 to TRBJ2-7; a possible D gene is TRBD2 (6 bases). The CDR3 is made up of 16 amino acids. The V gene's germline CDR1 is LNHDA and CDR2 SQIVND (reference sequence). V shed 5 bases and J shed 6 bases, with 23 bases lying between them. The CDR3 bases are TGTGCCAGTAGTTATAACCCGGGAGTCAATCCCGGCGAGCAGTACTTC. Translating gives CASSYNPGVNPGEQYF.

V is TRBV18 and J is TRBJ1-5; possible D gene TRBD1, 5 bases. Germline lookup yields CDR1 KGHSH and CDR2 LQKENI. This CDR3 contains 13 residues. V was trimmed by 5 bases and J by 4 bases, leaving 9 bases between them. CDR3 in amino acids: CASSTGGNQPQHF. CDR3 coding DNA: TGTGCCAGCTCAACGGGGGGAAATCAGCCCCAGCATTTT.

V is TRBV12-3 or TRBV12-4 and J is TRBJ2-5; no firm D call. Deletions cut 3 bases from V and 5 bases from J, with 4 bases between. The CDR3 loop spans 11 amino acids. The CDR3 nucleotides read TGTGCCAGCAGTTTCGGGGAGACCCAGTACTTC. Amino acid sequence: CASSFGETQYF.

The J gene is TRBJ2-7, the V gene TRBV13; D possibly corresponds to TRBD1 (5 bases). The length of the CDR3 is 15 residues. The V end was cut by 3 bases, the J end by 5 bases, with 17 bases between. The germline gives CDR1 PRHDT, CDR2 FYEKMQ (reference sequence). The CDR3 loop is CASSFSTVQGDEQYF. CDR3 coding DNA: TGTGCCAGCAGCTTTTCGACAGTACAAGGGGACGAGCAGTACTTC. The variable domain in full, with the rest retrieved from reference TRBV13 and TRBJ2-7, is AAGVIQSPRHLIKEKRETATLKCYPIPRHDTVYWYQQGPGQDPQFLISFYEKMQSDKGSIPDRFSAQQFSDYHSELNMSSLELGDSALYFCASSFSTVQGDEQYFGPGTRLTVT.

The chain is built from TRBV7-2 and TRBJ2-7; the D gene is possibly TRBD2 (5 bases). CDR1 is SGHTA and CDR2 is FQGNSA in the germline V gene. Trimming stripped 1 base from V and 2 bases from J, with 18 bases between. The CDR3 has 17 amino acids. DNA for the CDR3: TGTGCCAGCAGCTTAGGGGTTACTAGGGAGCGACCCTACGAGCAGTACTTC. Residues: CASSLGVTRERPYEQYF. Using reference TRBV7-2 and TRBJ2-7 for the parts outside the CDR3, the full variable domain is GAGVSQSPSNKVTEKGKDVELRCDPISGHTALYWYRQSLGQGLEFLIYFQGNSAPDKSGLPSDRFSAERTGGSVSTLTIQRTQQEDSAVYLCASSLGVTRERPYEQYFGPGTRLTVT.

For the CDR3, the DNA is TGTGCCAGCAGCCATCGGGACAGGGAGAATGAAAAACTGTTTTTT. This encodes CASSHRDRENEKLFF. The V call is TRBV7-9, the J call TRBJ1-4, with TRBD1 identical over 9 bases. The CDR3 sequence is 15 residues long. Germline lookup yields CDR1 SEHNR and CDR2 FQNEAQ (reference sequence). Trimming at V came to 5 bases and at J to 5 bases, leaving 6 bases not matched to a gene.

The chain employs TRBV6-5 and TRBJ1-2; 7 bases line up with TRBD1. Unmatched junction bases numbered 8, after V lost 9 bases and J lost 4 bases. Germline loops: CDR1 MNHEY, CDR2 SVGAGI. The CDR3 length is 13 residues. As DNA, the CDR3 is TGTGCCAGTACAGGGGTGGGGACCTATGGCTACACCTTC. Its translation is CASTGVGTYGYTF.

In the case of this clone: The same CDR3 can be traced to other DNA sequences in this sample. The chain uses TRBV27 and TRBJ2-1, with 9 bases fitting TRBD2. The CDR3 loop spans 15 amino acids. The V segment lost 5 bases and the J segment 0 bases; nucleotides outside the gene matches: 2. Germline CDR1 is MNHEY and CDR2 is SMNVEV (reference sequence). For the CDR3, the DNA is TGTGCCAGCAGTCTTAGCGGGAGCTCCTACAATGAGCAGTTCTTC. Its protein product is CASSLSGSSYNEQFF.